These 13 T cell receptor beta chains were all obtained from the same sample, sequenced in a study of cytomegalovirus exposure and HLA in healthy donors (TCRdb year 2017). The library was generated by the immunoSEQ multiplex PCR assay. The multiplex PCR relied on a mix of 60 forward primers for TCR Vbeta segments and 13 reverse primers for TCR Jbeta segments. The source is immuneACCESS, and TCRdb retained only in-frame sequences with V and J called. Part of the clones is not carried over; for the studies checked, unresolved V genes explain less than half of this, and the remainder is unexplained. The sample table contains about 200,000 clones; only one count was recorded for approximately 78% of them. The ten largest clones capture about 2.5% of the sample. The sample consisted of PBMCs. These receptor sequences come from a woman between 40 and 55 years old in good health and CMV-seronegative.

The gene calls are TRBV6-5 and TRBJ2-3; 11 nucleotides align to TRBD2. The CDR3 length is 16 residues. Germline loops: CDR1 MNHEY, CDR2 SVGAGI. J lost 5 bases, V lost 0 bases, and 4 bases had no gene match. CDR3 nucleotides: TGTGCCAGCAGTTACTCTAGCGGGAGGGTAGGAGATACGCAGTATTTT. Translating it yields CASSYSSGRVGDTQYF.

This clone was picked up one time. The CDR3 DNA reads as TGTGCCAGCAGTTTATCGGGCGCCCGGCCGGGATTCTACAATGAGCAGTTCTTC. Translated: CASSLSGARPGFYNEQFF. This sequence joins TRBV27 and TRBJ2-1, with a weak D call TRBD2 (5 bases). Germline CDR1 is MNHEY and CDR2 is SMNVEV (reference sequence). V shed 0 bases and J shed 3 bases, with 18 bases lying between them. The length of the CDR3 is 18 residues.

The chain uses TRBV6-4 and TRBJ2-1; 10 nucleotides line up with TRBD1. This CDR3 comprises 16 residues. Germline-derived CDR1 and CDR2 are MRHNA and SNTAGT. The trim removed 9 bases at V and 8 bases at J, leaving 16 bases unmatched. CDR3 in amino acids: CARTTKDRGLQHEQFF. The CDR3 DNA is TGTGCCAGGACTACAAAGGACAGGGGGTTACAGCATGAGCAGTTCTTC.

The V and J genes are TRBV27 and TRBJ2-1; D ambiguous. This CDR3 is built from 14 residues. Germline values: CDR1 MNHEY, CDR2 SMNVEV (reference sequence). Trimming took 4 bases from V and 0 from J, leaving 7 bases between them. CDR3 in DNA: TGTGCCAGCAGTTGGTCGAGCTCCTACAATGAGCAGTTCTTC. As protein: CASSWSSSYNEQFF.

V and J are TRBV18 and TRBJ2-3; possible D gene TRBD1, 5 bases. V gave up 4 bases and J gave up 2 bases, with 10 bases separating them. The germline CDR1 and CDR2 sequences are KGHSH and LQKENI. CDR3 length: 14 amino acids. This CDR3 reads CASSLGHSTDTQYF. The CDR3 DNA sequence: TGTGCCAGCTCACTAGGACACTCCACAGATACGCAGTATTTT.

The chain links TRBV19 to TRBJ1-1; TRBD1 aligns across 9 bases. Germline loops: CDR1 LNHDA, CDR2 SQIVND (reference sequence). The CDR3 is 16 amino acids. V lost 2 bases and J lost 0; bases outside the gene matches: 4. The CDR3 region has the DNA TGTGCCAGTAGTATATCAACAGGGGGCATGAACACTGAAGCTTTCTTT. Protein: CASSISTGGMNTEAFF.

The rearrangement joins TRBV5-1 to TRBJ2-2; unclear D gene. V shed 4 bases and J shed 5 bases, with 9 bases lying between them. This CDR3 region has 13 residues. Germline-derived CDR1 and CDR2 are SGHRS and YFSETQ. CDR3 bases: TGCGCCAGCAGCATAAGTCAGACCGGGGAGCTGTTTTTT. Its protein product is CASSISQTGELFF.

The chain links TRBV6-1 to TRBJ2-3; D gene unclear. The CDR3 is 15 residues long. Germline V gene sequence: CDR1 MNHNS, CDR2 SASEGT. Trimming stripped 1 base from V and 0 bases from J, with 8 bases between. The CDR3 spells CASSEGPRSTDTQYF. In DNA, the CDR3 is TGTGCCAGCAGTGAAGGTCCGAGAAGCACAGATACGCAGTATTTT.

The chain combines TRBV29-1 with TRBJ2-5, with TRBD2 as a possible D gene (6 bases). The DNA end favors TRBJ2-7, so the J call may be wrong. The CDR3 consists of 12 residues. Germline assignment: CDR1 SQVTM and CDR2 ANQGSEA. The CDR3 here is CSVVGGPYEQYF. The CDR3 DNA follows: TGCAGCGTTGTTGGAGGGCCCTACGAGCAGTACTTC.

V and J are TRBV7-8 and TRBJ1-4; D not resolved. Germline CDR1 reads SGHVS; CDR2 reads FQNEAQ. V was trimmed by 1 base and J by 4 bases, leaving 13 bases between them. The CDR3 length is 16 residues. The DNA for the CDR3 is TGTGCCAGCAGCTTAGTTTCGGGGTTGGATAATGAAAAACTGTTTTTT. Translating gives CASSLVSGLDNEKLFF.

The sample holds one count of this clone. The J gene is TRBJ2-7, the V gene TRBV29-1; 14 bases line up with TRBD2. There are 14 residues in the CDR3. Germline assignment: CDR1 SQVTM and CDR2 ANQGSEA. Losses at the gene ends were 5 bases for V and 10 bases for J; bases not matched to a gene: 10. Here the CDR3 reads CSVKPGTSGRIQYF. Here the CDR3 DNA reads TGCAGCGTTAAGCCCGGGACTAGCGGGAGAATTCAGTACTTC.

This clone was seen only a few times. The chain joins TRBV7-9 to TRBJ2-5; D is unclear. V lost 1 base and J lost 4, with 13 bases in between. The CDR3 sequence is 15 residues long. From germline, CDR1 is SEHNR and CDR2 FQNEAQ (reference sequence). The CDR3 coding sequence is TGTGCCAGCAGCTTAGGGTATCTAGTCGCAGAGACCCAGTACTTC. Translation gives CASSLGYLVAETQYF. Drawing the rest from reference TRBV7-9 and TRBJ2-5, the complete variable domain is DTGVSQNPRHKITKRGQNVTFRCDPISEHNRLYWYRQTLGQGPEFLTYFQNEAQLEKSRLLSDRFSAERPKGSFSTLEIQRTEQGDSAMYLCASSLGYLVAETQYFGPGTRLLVL.

This chain connects TRBV18 to TRBJ1-5; D is perhaps TRBD1 (6 bases). Germline CDR1 reads KGHSH; CDR2 reads LQKENI. The CDR3 length is 16 residues. Trimming left V 2 bases short and J 2 bases short, with 13 bases between. In DNA, the CDR3 is TGTGCCAGCTCACCAACCGAGGGGGGGCGCAATCAGCCCCAGCATTTT. Amino acids: CASSPTEGGRNQPQHF.